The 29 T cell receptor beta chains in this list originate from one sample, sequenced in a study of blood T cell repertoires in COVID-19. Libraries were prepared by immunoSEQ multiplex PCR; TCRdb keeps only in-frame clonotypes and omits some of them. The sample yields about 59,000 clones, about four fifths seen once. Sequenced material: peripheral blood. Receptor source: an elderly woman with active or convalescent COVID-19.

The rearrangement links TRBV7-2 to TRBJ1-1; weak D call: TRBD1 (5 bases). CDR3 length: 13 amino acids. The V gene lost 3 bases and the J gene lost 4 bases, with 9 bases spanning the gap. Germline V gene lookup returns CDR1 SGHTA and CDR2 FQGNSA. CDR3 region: CASSLRRGTEAFF. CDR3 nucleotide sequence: TGTGCCAGCAGCTTGAGGAGGGGCACTGAAGCTTTCTTT.

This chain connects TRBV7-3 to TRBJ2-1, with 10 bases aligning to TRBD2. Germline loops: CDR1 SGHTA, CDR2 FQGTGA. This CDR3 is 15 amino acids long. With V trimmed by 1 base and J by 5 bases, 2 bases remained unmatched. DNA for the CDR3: TGTGCCAGCAGCTTAATGCTAGCGGGGGACAATGAGCAGTTCTTC. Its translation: CASSLMLAGDNEQFF.

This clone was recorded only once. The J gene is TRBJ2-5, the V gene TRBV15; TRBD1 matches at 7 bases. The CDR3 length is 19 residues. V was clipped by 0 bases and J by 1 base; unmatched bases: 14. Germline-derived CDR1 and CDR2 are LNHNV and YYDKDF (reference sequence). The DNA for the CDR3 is TGTGCCACCAGCAGAGATAGAGAGGGGGCAGGGAGACGCCAAGAGACCCAGTACTTC. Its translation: CATSRDREGAGRRQETQYF.

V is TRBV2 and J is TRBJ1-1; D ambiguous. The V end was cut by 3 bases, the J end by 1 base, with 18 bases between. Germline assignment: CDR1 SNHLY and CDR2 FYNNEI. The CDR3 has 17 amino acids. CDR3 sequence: CASSDAGFGAQNTEAFF. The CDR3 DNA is TGTGCCAGCAGTGATGCGGGGTTTGGCGCCCAGAACACTGAAGCTTTCTTT.

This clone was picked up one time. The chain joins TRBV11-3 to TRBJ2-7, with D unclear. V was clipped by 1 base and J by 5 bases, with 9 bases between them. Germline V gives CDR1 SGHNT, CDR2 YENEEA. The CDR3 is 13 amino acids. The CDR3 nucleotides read TGTGCCAGCAGCTTAGTAGCAGCCCACGAGCAGTACTTC. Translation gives CASSLVAAHEQYF.

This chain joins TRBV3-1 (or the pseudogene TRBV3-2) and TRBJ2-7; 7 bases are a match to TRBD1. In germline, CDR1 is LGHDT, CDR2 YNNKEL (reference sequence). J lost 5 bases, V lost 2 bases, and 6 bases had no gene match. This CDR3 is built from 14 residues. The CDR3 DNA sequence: TGTGCCAGCAGCCAAAAGAACAGGGGTAACGAGCAGTACTTC. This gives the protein CASSQKNRGNEQYF.

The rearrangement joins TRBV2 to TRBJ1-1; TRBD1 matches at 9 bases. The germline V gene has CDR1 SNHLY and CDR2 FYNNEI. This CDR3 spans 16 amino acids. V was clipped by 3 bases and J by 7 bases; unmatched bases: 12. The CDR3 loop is CASSEVQGAIGIEAFF. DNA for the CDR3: TGTGCCAGCAGTGAGGTACAGGGGGCGATTGGAATTGAAGCTTTCTTT.

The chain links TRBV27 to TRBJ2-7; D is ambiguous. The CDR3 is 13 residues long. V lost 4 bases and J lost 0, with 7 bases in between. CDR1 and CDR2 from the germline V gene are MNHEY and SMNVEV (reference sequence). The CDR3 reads CASSSLSSYEQYF. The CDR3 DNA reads TGTGCCAGCAGTTCCCTTAGCTCCTACGAGCAGTACTTC.

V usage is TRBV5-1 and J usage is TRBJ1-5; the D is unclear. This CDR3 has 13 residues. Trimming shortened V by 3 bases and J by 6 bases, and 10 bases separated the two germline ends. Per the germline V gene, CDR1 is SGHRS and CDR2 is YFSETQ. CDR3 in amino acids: CASSYSSGQPQHF. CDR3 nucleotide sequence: TGCGCCAGCAGCTACTCCTCGGGTCAGCCCCAGCATTTT.

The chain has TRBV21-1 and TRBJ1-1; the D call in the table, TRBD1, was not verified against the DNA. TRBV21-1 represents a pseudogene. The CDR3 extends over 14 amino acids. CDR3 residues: CASSTGDSYTEAFF. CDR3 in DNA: TGTGCCAGCAGCACCGGGGACAGCTACACTGAAGCTTTCTTT.

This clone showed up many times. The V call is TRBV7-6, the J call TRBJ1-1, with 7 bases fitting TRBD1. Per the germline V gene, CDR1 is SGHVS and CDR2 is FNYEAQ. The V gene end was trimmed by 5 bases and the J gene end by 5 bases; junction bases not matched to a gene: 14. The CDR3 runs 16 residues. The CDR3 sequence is CASSLRQGRVSTEAFF. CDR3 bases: TGTGCCAGCAGCCTAAGACAGGGAAGGGTGTCGACTGAAGCTTTCTTT.

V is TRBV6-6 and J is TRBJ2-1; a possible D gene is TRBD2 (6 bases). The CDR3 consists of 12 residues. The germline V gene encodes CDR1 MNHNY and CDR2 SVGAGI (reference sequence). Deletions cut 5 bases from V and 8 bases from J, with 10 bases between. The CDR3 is CASSLGGDEQFF. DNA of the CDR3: TGTGCCAGCAGTCTGGGGGGTGATGAGCAGTTCTTC.

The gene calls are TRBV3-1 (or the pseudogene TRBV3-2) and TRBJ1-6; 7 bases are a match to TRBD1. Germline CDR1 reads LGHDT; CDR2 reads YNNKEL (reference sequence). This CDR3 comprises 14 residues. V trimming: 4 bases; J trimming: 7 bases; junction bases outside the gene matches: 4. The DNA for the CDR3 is TGTGCCAGCAGCCCAAACAGGGGAAATTCACCCCTCCACTTT. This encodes CASSPNRGNSPLHF.

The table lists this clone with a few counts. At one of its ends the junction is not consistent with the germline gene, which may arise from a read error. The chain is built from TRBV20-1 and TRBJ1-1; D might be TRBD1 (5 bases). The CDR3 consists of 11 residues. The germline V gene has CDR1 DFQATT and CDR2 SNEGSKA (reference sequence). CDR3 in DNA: TGCAGTGCGAGAAACCAGGGAAACCCTCCCTTT. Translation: CSARNQGNPPF.

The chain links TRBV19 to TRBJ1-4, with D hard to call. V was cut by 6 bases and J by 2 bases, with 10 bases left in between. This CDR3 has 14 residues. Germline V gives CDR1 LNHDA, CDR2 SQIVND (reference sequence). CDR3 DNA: TGTGCCAGTAGAACGGGGTCGACTAATGAAAAACTGTTTTTT. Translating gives CASRTGSTNEKLFF.

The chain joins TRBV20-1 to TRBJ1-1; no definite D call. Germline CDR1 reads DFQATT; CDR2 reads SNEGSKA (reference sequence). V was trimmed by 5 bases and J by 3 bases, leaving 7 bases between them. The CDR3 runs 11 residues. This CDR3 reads CSASHYTEAFF. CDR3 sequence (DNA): TGCAGTGCTTCGCACTACACTGAAGCTTTCTTT.

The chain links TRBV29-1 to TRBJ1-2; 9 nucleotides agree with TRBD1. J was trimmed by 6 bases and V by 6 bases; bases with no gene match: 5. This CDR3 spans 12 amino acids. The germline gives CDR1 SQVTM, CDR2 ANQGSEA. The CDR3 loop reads CSVTGTGNGYTF. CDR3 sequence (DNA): TGCAGCGTCACCGGGACAGGGAATGGCTACACCTTC.

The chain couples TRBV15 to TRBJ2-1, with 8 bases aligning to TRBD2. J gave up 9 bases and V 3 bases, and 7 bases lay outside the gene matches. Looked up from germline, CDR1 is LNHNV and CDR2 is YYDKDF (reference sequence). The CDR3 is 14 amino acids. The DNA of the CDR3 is TGTGCCACCAGCAGGTTCCCGGGGGGGGCTGAGCAGTTCTTC. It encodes CATSRFPGGAEQFF.

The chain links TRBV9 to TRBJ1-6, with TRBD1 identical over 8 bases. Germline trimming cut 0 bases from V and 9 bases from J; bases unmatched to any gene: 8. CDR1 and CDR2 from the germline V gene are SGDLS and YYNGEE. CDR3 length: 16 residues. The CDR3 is CASSVGGTGRTSPLHF. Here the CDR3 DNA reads TGTGCCAGCAGCGTAGGTGGGACAGGACGGACTTCACCCCTCCACTTT.

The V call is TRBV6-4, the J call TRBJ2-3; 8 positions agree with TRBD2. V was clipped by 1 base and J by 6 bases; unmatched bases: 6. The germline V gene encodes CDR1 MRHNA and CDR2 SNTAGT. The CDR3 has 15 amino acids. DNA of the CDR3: TGTGCCAGCAGTGACTTACCGGGGGGGACGGATACGCAGTATTTT. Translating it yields CASSDLPGGTDTQYF.

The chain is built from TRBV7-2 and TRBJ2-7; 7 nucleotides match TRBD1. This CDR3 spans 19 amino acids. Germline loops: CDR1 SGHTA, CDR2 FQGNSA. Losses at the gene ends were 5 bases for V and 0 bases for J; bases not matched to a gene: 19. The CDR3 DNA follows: TGTGCCAGCAGCCCATCCCCGGGACAGATTTTATTGCGCTCCTACGAGCAGTACTTC. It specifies CASSPSPGQILLRSYEQYF.

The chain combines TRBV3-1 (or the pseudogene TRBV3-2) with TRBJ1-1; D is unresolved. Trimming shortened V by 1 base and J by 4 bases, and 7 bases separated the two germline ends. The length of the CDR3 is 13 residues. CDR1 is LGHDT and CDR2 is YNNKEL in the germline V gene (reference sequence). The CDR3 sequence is CASSQVAGTEAFF. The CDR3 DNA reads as TGTGCCAGCAGCCAAGTGGCAGGCACTGAAGCTTTCTTT.

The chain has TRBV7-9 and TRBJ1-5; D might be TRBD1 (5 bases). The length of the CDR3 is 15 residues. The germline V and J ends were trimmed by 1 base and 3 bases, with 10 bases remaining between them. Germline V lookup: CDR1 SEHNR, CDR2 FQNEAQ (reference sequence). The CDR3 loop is CASSLGSTANQPQHF. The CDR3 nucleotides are TGTGCCAGCAGCTTAGGTTCGACAGCCAATCAGCCCCAGCATTTT.

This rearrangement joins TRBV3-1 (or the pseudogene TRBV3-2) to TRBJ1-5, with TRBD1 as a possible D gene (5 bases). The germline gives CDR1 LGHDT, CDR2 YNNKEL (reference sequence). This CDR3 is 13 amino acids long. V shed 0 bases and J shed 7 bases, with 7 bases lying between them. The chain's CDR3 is CASSQDRQQPQHF. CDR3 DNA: TGTGCCAGCAGCCAAGATCGACAGCAGCCCCAGCATTTT.

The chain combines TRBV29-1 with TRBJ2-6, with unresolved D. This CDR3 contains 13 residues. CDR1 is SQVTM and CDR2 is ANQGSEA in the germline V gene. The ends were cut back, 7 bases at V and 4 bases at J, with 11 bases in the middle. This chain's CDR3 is CSARVQGANVLTF. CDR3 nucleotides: TGCAGCGCTCGCGTCCAAGGGGCCAACGTCCTGACTTTC.

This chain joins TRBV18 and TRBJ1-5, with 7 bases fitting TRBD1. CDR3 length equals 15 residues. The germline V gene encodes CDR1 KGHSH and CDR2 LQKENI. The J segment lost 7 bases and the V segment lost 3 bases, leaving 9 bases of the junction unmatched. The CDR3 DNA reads TGTGCCAGCTCACCCTTCGGAACAGGGGAACAGCCCCAGCATTTT. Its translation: CASSPFGTGEQPQHF.

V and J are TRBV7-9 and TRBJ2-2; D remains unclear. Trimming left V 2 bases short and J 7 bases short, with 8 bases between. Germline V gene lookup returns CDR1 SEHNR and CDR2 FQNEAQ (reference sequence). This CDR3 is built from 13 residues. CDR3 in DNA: TGTGCCAGCAGCTTAATGGCAGGCGGGGAGCTGTTTTTT. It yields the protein CASSLMAGGELFF.

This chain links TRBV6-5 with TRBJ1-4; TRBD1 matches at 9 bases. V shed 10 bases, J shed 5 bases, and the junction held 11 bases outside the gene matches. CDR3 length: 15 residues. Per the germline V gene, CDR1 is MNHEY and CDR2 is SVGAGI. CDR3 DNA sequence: TGTGCCACGACGCTTACAGGGGGCTCAAATGAAAAACTGTTTTTT. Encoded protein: CATTLTGGSNEKLFF.

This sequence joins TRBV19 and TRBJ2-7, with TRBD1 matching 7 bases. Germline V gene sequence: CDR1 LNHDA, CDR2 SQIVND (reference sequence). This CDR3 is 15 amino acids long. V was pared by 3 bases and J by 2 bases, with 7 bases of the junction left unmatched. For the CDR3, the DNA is TGTGCCAGTAGTATTAGGGGGCGATTCACCTACGAGCAGTACTTC. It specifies CASSIRGRFTYEQYF.